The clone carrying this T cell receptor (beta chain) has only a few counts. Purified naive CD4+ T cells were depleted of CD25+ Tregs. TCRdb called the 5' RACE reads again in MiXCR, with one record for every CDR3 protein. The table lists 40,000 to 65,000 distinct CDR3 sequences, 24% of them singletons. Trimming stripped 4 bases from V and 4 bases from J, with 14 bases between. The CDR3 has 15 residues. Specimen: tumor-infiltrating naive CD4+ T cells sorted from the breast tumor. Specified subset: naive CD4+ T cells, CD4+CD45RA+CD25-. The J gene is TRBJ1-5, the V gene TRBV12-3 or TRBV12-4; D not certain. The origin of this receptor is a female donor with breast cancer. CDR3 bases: TGTGCCAGCAGTTCCCCGGGAGGAGGTAATCAGCCCCAGCATTTT. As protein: CASSSPGGGNQPQHF.